A single sample gave rise to the 8 T cell receptor beta chains below, sequenced in a study of hypomethylating agent response in myelodysplastic syndrome. Clones were read by immunoSEQ multiplex PCR, and TCRdb kept only the in-frame ones, dropping some. The table lists several thousand clones, 83% of them singletons. Sample: bone marrow, taken before or after starting hypomethylating agent treatment for myelodysplastic syndrome (not recorded which). The source of these receptors is a human donor with myelodysplastic syndrome.

This chain uses TRBV1 with TRBJ2-2. TRBV1 is a recognized pseudogene. This CDR3 comprises 19 residues. The CDR3 nucleotides are TGCACCAGCAGCCAAGATGGCGACGGAAGAGATTCGAACACCGGGGAGCTGTTTTTT. It is translated as CTSSQDGDGRDSNTGELFF.

For this clone: One junction end disagrees with the germline gene, perhaps due to a read error. The chain uses TRBV7-9 and TRBJ2-6, with 10 positions matching TRBD2. Germline CDR1 is SEHNR and CDR2 is FQNEAQ (reference sequence). This CDR3 region has 17 residues. The CDR3 loop reads CASSLAGDLSGANVLTF. CDR3 sequence (DNA): TGTGCCAGCAGCCTAGCGGGGGATCTCTCTGGGGCCAACGTCCTGACTTTC.

The J gene is TRBJ2-7, the V gene TRBV2; D ambiguous. CDR1 and CDR2 from the germline V gene are SNHLY and FYNNEI. This CDR3 has 15 amino acids. The V end lost 0 bases, the J end lost 4 bases, and 13 bases lay between the germline ends. CDR3 residues: CASSEARRPKYEQYF. The CDR3 nucleotides are TGTGCCAGCAGTGAAGCCAGGCGCCCGAAATACGAGCAGTACTTC.

J is TRBJ1-2 and V is TRBV14; 7 bases align to TRBD1. The CDR3 has 13 amino acids. The J segment lost 8 bases and the V segment lost 4 bases, leaving 7 bases of the junction unmatched. Germline V gene lookup returns CDR1 SGHDN and CDR2 FVKESK. CDR3 protein: CASSRRGGRGYTF. In nucleotides, the CDR3 is TGTGCCAGCAGCCGTAGAGGGGGCAGAGGCTACACCTTC.

The chain uses TRBV5-6 and TRBJ1-5; 8 bases line up with TRBD1. CDR3 length: 14 amino acids. Germline CDR1 reads SGHDT; CDR2 reads YYEEEE. Trimming took 4 bases from V and 3 from J; bases not matched to a gene: 3. The CDR3 region is CASSPGQVNQPQHF. Here the CDR3 DNA reads TGTGCCAGCAGCCCGGGACAGGTCAATCAGCCCCAGCATTTT.

The chain uses TRBV7-9 and TRBJ2-3, with 7 nucleotides matching TRBD2. Germline V gene lookup returns CDR1 SEHNR and CDR2 FQNEAQ (reference sequence). The CDR3 runs to 15 residues. The J segment lost 2 bases and the V segment lost 6 bases, leaving 8 bases of the junction unmatched. The CDR3 region has the DNA TGTGCCAGCAGTACTTGGGGGGGAACCACAGATACGCAGTATTTT. Encoded protein: CASSTWGGTTDTQYF.

The rearrangement links TRBV4-3 to TRBJ2-7, with 7 bases aligning to TRBD1. Germline CDR1 reads LGHNA; CDR2 reads YSLEER. CDR3 length: 15 residues. V lost 4 bases, J lost 0 bases, and 6 bases stayed unmatched. The CDR3 DNA is TGCGCCAGCAGCCTAGGACAGGAGAGCTCCTACGAGCAGTACTTC. Its translation: CASSLGQESSYEQYF.

This clone was picked up one time. The chain is built from TRBV27 and TRBJ2-2; the D is unclear. With 4 bases removed from V and 4 bases from J, the gap between germline ends came to 10 bases. From germline, CDR1 is MNHEY and CDR2 SMNVEV (reference sequence). This CDR3 is built from 14 residues. The CDR3, as DNA: TGTGCCAGCAGTTATGAAGATTCCACCGGGGAGCTGTTTTTT. Translating gives CASSYEDSTGELFF.